This T cell receptor (beta chain) was retrieved from a study of Graves' ophthalmopathy and Graves' hyperthyroidism. Other autoimmune diseases, uncontrolled infections, pregnancy or lactation led to the exclusion of patients. RNA served as the template for amplifying TCR beta CDR3 regions. HTBI primers served in a first-round RT-PCR, which a second-round multiplex PCR followed. TCRdb ran MiXCR on the multiplex PCR reads and lists one entry per CDR3 protein. The sample lists 450,000 or so distinct CDR3 sequences, approximately 15% occurring once. This clonotype was recorded a few times. In germline, CDR1 is MNHNS, CDR2 SASEGT. There are 14 residues in the CDR3. The V end lost 3 bases, the J end lost 5 bases, and 11 bases lay between the germline ends.

The chain has TRBV6-1 and TRBJ1-5, with TRBD1 as a possible D gene (5 bases). The receptor's source is a woman under 40 with Graves' ophthalmopathy. Sequencing was done on a sample of blood. CDR3 nucleotide sequence: TGTGCCAGCAGTGACAACCTAGGGGATCAGCCCCAGCATTTT. It codes for CASSDNLGDQPQHF.